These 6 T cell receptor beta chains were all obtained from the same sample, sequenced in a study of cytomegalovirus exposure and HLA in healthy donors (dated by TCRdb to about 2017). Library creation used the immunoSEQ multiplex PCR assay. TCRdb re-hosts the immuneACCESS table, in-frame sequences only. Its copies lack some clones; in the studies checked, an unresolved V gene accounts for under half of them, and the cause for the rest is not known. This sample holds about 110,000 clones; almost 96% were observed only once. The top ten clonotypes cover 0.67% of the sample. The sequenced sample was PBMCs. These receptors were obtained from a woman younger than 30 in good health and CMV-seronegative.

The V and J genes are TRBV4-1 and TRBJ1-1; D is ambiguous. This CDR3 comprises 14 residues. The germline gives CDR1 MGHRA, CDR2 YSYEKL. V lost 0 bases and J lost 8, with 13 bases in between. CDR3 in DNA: TGCGCCAGCAGCCAAGATTGGGAGAATCTGGAAGCTTTCTTT. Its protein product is CASSQDWENLEAFF.

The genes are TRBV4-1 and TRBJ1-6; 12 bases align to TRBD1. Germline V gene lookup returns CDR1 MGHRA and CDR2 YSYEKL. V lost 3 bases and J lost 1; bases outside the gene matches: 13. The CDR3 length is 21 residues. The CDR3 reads CASSQVLRDRGRGSYNSPLHF. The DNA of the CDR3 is TGCGCCAGCAGCCAGGTTCTACGGGACAGGGGGCGCGGGTCCTATAATTCACCCCTCCACTTT.

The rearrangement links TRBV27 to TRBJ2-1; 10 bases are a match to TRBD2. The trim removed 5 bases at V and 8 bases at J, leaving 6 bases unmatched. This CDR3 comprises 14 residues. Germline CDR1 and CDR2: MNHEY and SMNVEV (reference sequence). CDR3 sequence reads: CASSEAGGQDEQFF. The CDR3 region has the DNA TGTGCCAGCAGTGAAGCGGGGGGGCAGGATGAGCAGTTCTTC.

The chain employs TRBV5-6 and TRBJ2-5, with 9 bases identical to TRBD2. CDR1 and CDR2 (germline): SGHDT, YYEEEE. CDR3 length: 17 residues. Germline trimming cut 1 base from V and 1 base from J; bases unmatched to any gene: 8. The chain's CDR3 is CASSLSLVRGGQETQYF. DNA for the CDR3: TGTGCCAGCAGCTTGTCCCTGGTGCGGGGGGGCCAAGAGACCCAGTACTTC.

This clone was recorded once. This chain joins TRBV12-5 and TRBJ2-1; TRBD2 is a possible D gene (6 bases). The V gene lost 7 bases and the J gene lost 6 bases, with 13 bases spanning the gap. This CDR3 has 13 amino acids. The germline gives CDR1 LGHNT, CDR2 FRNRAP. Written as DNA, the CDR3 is TGTGCTAGTGCCCCTGACGGGGGCAATGAGCAGTTCTTC. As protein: CASAPDGGNEQFF. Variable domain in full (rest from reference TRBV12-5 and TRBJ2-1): DARVTQTPRHKVTEMGQEVTMRCQPILGHNTVFWYRQTMMQGLELLAYFRNRAPLDDSGMPKDRFSAEMPDATLATLKIQPSEPRDSAVYFCASAPDGGNEQFFGPGTRLTVL.

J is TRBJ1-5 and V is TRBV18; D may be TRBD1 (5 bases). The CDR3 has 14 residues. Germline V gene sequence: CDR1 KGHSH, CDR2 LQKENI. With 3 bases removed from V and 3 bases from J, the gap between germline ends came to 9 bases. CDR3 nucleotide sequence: TGTGCCAGCTCACCCCCGGACACCAATCAGCCCCAGCATTTT. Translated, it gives CASSPPDTNQPQHF.